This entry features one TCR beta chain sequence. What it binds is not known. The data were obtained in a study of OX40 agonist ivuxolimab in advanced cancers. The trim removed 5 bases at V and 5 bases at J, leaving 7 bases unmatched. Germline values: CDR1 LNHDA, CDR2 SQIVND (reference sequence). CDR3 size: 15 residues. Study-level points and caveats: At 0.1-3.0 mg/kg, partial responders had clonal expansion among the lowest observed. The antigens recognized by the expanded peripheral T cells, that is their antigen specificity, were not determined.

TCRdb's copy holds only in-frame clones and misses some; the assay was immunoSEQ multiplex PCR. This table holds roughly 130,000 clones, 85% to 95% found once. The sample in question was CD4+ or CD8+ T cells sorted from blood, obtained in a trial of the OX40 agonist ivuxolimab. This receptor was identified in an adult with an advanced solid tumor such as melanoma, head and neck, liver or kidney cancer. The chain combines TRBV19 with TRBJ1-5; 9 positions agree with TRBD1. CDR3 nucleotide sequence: TGTGCCAGTAGTCCGACGGGACAGGGATATCAGCCCCAGCATTTT. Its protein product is CASSPTGQGYQPQHF. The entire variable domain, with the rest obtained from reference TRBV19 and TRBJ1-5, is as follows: DGGITQSPKYLFRKEGQNVTLSCEQNLNHDAMYWYRQDPGQGLRLIYYSQIVNDFQKGDIAEGYSVSREKKESFPLTVTSAQKNPTAFYLCASSPTGQGYQPQHFGDGTRLSIL.